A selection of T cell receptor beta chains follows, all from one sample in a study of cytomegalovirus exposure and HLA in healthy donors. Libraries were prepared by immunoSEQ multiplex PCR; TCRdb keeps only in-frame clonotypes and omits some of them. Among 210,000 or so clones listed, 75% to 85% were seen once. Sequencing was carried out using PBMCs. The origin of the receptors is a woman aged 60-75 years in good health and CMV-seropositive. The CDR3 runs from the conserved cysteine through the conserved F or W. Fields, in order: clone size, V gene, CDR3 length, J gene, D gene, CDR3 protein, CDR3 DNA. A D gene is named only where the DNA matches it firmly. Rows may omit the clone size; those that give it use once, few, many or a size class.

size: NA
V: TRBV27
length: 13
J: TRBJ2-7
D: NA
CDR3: CARTFGRGDEQYF
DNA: TGTGCCAGGACCTTCGGCAGGGGGGACGAGCAGTACTTC

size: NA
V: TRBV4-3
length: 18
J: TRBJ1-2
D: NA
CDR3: CASSQGPKGLYSNYGYTF
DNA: TGCGCCAGCAGCCAAGGACCAAAGGGACTGTACTCTAACTATGGCTACACCTTC

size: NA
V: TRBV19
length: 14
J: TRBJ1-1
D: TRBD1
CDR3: CASRQLQGPRVAFF
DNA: TGTGCCAGTAGGCAGCTACAGGGGCCACGGGTGGCTTTCTTT

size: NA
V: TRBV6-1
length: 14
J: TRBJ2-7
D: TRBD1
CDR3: CASTGGTGGYEQYF
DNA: TGTGCCAGCACTGGGGGGACAGGGGGCTACGAGCAGTACTTC

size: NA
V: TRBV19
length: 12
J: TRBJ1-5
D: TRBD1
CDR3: CASSSRTGPGHF
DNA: TGTGCCAGTAGTTCCCGGACAGGGCCCGGGCATTTT

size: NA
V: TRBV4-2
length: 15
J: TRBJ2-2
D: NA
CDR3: CASSQDISNTGELFF
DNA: TGTGCCAGCAGCCAAGATATCTCGAACACCGGGGAGCTGTTTTTT

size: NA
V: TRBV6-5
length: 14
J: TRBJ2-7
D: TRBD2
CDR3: CASSDERGAYEQYF
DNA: TGTGCCAGCAGTGACGAGCGGGGGGCCTACGAGCAGTACTTC

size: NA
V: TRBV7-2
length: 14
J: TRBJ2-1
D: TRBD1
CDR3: CAGTRQGDYNEQFF
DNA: TGTGCCGGAACAAGACAGGGGGACTACAATGAGCAGTTCTTC

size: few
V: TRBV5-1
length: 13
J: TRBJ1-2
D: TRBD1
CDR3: CASSSGQEDGYTF
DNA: TGCGCCAGCAGCTCGGGACAGGAGGATGGCTACACCTTC

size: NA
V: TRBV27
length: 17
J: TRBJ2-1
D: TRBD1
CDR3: CASSPRLGGPPYNEQFF
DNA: TGTGCCAGCAGTCCCAGGTTAGGGGGCCCCCCTTACAATGAGCAGTTCTTC

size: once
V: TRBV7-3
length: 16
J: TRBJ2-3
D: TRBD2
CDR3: CASSKGTSGGTDTQYF
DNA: TGTGCCAGCAGCAAGGGGACTAGCGGAGGAACAGATACGCAGTATTTT

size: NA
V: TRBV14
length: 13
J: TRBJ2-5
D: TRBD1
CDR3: CASSPRTGGYQYF
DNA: TGTGCCAGCAGCCCCCGGACAGGGGGGTACCAGTACTTC

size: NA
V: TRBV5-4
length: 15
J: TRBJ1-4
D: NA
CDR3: CASSFNRVQGEKLFF
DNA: TGTGCCAGCAGCTTTAACCGCGTACAGGGAGAAAAACTGTTTTTT

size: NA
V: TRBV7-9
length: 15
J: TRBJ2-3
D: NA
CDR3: CASSLGGLGTDTQYF
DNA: TGTGCCAGCAGCTTAGGGGGGCTGGGCACAGATACGCAGTATTTT

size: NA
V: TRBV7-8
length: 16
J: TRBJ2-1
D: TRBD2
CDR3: CASSLFRQREVDEQFF
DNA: TGTGCCAGCAGCTTATTCCGGCAGCGGGAGGTAGATGAGCAGTTCTTC

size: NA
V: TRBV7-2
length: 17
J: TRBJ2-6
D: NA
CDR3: CASRTTGGGAGANVLTF
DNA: TGTGCCAGCAGAACAACAGGGGGGGGTGCTGGGGCCAACGTCCTGACTTTC

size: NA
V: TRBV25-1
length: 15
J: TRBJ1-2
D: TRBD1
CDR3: CASSEQGGRHYGYTF
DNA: TGTGCCAGCAGTGAACAAGGGGGCAGGCACTATGGCTACACCTTC

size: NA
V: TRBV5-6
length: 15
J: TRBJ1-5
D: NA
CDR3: CASSFNGGAGQPQHF
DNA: TGTGCCAGCAGCTTTAATGGGGGCGCAGGGCAGCCCCAGCATTTT

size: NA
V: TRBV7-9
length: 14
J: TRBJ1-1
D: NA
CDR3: CASSSGHLNTEAFF
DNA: TGTGCCAGCAGTTCGGGACACCTGAACACTGAAGCTTTCTTT

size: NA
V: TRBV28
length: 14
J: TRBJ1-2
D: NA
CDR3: CASSAQGANYGYTF
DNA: TGTGCCAGCAGTGCTCAGGGTGCAAACTATGGCTACACCTTC

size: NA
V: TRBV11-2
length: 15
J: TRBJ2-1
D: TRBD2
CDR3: CASSFSLAVYNEQFF
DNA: TGTGCCAGCAGCTTTAGTCTAGCGGTATACAATGAGCAGTTCTTC

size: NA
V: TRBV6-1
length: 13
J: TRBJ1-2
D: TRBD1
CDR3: CASTGGGVYGYTF
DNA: TGTGCCAGCACCGGAGGGGGCGTCTATGGCTACACCTTC

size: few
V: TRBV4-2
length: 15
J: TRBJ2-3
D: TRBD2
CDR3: CASSQVGGATDTQYF
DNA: TGTGCCAGCAGCCAAGTCGGGGGGGCCACAGATACGCAGTATTTT

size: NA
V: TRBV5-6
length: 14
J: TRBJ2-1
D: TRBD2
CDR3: CASSLAGVGSEQFF
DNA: TGTGCCAGCAGTCTAGCGGGAGTGGGGAGTGAGCAGTTCTTC

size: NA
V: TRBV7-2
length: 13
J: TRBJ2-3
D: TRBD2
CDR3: CASSEELADTQYF
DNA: TGTGCCAGCAGCGAGGAACTAGCGGATACGCAGTATTTT

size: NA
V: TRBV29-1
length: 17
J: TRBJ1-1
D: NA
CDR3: CSVPRSGNSLMNTEAFF
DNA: TGCAGCGTTCCCCGCTCGGGGAACAGCTTAATGAACACTGAAGCTTTCTTT

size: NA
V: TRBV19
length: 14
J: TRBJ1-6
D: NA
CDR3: CASSPPRSGSPLHF
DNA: TGTGCCAGTAGTCCCCCCAGGAGCGGTTCACCCCTCCACTTT

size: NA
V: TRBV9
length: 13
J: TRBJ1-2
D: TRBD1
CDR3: CASQGQGASGYTF
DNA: TGTGCCAGTCAAGGACAGGGGGCGTCTGGCTACACCTTC

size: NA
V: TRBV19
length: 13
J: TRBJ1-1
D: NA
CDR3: CASSMGRGTEAFF
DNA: TGTGCCAGTAGTATGGGGCGGGGGACTGAAGCTTTCTTT

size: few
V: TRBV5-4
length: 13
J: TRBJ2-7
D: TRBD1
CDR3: CASSIQGLYEQYF
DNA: TGTGCCAGCAGCATACAGGGGTTGTACGAGCAGTACTTC

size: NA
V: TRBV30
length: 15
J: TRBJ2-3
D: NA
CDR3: CAWSVRGAETDTQYF
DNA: TGTGCCTGGAGTGTACGGGGGGCTGAGACAGATACGCAGTATTTT

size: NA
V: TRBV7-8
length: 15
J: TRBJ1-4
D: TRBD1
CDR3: CASSSRDRGNEKLFF
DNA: TGTGCCAGCAGCTCCCGGGACAGGGGGAATGAAAAACTGTTTTTT

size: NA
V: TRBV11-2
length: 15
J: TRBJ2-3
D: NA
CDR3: CASSPGIGGPDTQYF
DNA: TGTGCCAGCAGCCCGGGGATTGGGGGCCCAGATACGCAGTATTTT

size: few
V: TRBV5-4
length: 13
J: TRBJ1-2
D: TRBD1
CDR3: CASRPGQNYGYTF
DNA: TGTGCCAGCAGGCCGGGACAGAACTATGGCTACACCTTC

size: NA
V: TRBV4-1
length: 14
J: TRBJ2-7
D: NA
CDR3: CASSLHRVEYEQYF
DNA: TGCGCCAGCAGCCTCCACCGGGTTGAATACGAGCAGTACTTC

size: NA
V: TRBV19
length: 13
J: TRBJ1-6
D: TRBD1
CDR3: CASKGTGGSPLHF
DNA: TGTGCCAGTAAGGGGACAGGGGGTTCACCCCTCCACTTT

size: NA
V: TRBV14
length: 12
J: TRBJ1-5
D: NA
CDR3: CASSQGTRPQHF
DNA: TGTGCCAGCAGCCAAGGCACCAGGCCCCAGCATTTT

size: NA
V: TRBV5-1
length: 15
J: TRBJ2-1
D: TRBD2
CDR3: CASRMTSGGANEQFF
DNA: TGCGCCAGCAGAATGACTAGCGGGGGGGCAAATGAGCAGTTCTTC

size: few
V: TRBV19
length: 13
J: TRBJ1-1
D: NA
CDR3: CASSMSERTEAFF
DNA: TGTGCCAGTAGTATGAGTGAGAGGACTGAAGCTTTCTTT

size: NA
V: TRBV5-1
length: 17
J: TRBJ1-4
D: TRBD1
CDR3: CASSASGTAATNEKLFF
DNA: TGCGCCAGCAGCGCCTCCGGGACAGCTGCAACTAATGAAAAACTGTTTTTT

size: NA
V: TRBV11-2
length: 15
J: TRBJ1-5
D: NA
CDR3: CASSLETYSNQPQHF
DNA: TGTGCCAGCAGCTTAGAGACATATAGCAATCAGCCCCAGCATTTT

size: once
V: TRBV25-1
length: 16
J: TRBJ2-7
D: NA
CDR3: CASSDAVEVSRGEQYF
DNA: TGTGCCAGCAGTGATGCCGTGGAAGTGAGTAGAGGGGAGCAGTACTTC

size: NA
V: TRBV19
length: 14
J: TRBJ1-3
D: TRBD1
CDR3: CASTQQGLRNTIYF
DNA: TGTGCCAGCACCCAACAGGGGCTCCGAAACACCATATATTTT

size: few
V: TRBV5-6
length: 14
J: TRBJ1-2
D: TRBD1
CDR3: CASSPRTGYYGYTF
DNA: TGTGCCAGCAGCCCGAGGACAGGATACTATGGCTACACCTTC

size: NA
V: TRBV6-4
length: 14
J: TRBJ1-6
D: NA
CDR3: CASSENSYNSPLHF
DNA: TGTGCCAGCAGTGAAAACAGCTACAATTCACCCCTCCACTTT

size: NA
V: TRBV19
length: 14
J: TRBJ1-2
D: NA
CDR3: CASSTVAGPYGYTF
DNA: TGTGCCAGTAGTACGGTGGCAGGTCCCTATGGCTACACCTTC

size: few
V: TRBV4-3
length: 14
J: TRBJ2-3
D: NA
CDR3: CASSQDAPGDTQYF
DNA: TGCGCCAGCAGCCAAGATGCACCGGGGGATACGCAGTATTTT

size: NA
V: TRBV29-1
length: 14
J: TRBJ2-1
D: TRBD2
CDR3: CSVVLAGGGNEQFF
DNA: TGCAGCGTTGTCCTAGCGGGAGGGGGCAATGAGCAGTTCTTC

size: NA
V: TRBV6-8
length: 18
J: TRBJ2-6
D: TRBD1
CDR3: CASRSTGGASPGANVLTF
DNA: TGTGCCAGCAGGTCCACAGGGGGCGCTTCCCCTGGGGCCAACGTCCTGACTTTC